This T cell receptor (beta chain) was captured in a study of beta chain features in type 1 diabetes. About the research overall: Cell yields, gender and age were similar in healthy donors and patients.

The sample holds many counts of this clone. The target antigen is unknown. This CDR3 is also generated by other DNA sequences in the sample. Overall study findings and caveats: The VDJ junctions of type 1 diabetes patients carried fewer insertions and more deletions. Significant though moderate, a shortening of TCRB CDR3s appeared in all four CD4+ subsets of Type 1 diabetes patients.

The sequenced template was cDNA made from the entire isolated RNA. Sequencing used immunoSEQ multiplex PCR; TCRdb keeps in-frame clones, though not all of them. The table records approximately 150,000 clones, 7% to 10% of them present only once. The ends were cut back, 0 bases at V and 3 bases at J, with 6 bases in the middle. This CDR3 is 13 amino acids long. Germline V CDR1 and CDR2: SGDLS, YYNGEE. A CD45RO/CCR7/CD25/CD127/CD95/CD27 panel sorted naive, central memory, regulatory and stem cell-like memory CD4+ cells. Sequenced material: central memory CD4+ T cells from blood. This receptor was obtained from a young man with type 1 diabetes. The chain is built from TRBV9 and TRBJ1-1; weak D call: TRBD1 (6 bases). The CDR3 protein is CASSVEGDTEAFF. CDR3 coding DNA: TGTGCCAGCAGCGTAGAGGGGGACACTGAAGCTTTCTTT.